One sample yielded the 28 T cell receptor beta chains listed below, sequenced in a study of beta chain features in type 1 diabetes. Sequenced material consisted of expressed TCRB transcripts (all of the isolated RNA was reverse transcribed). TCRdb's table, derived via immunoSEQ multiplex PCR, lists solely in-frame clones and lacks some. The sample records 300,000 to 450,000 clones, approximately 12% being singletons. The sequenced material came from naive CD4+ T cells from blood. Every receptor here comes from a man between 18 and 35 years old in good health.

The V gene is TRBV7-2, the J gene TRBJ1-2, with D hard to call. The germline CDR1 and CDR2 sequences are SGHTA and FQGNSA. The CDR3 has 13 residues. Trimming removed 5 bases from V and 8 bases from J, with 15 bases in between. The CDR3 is CASSVGGRGGYTF. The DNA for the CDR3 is TGTGCCAGCAGCGTTGGAGGACGAGGGGGCTACACCTTC.

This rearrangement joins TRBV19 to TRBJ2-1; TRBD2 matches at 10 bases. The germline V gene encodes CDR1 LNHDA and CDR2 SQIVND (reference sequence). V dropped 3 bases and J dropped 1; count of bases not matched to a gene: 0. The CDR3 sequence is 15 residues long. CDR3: CASSISGGSYNEQFF. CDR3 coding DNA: TGTGCCAGTAGTATTAGCGGGGGGTCCTACAATGAGCAGTTCTTC.

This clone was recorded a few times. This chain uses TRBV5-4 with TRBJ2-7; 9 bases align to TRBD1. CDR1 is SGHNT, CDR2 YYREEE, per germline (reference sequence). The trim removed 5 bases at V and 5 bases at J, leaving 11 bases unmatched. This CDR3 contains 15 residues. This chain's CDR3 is CASRLLGDRDDEQYF. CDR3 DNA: TGTGCCAGCAGGTTGCTAGGGGACAGGGACGACGAGCAGTACTTC.

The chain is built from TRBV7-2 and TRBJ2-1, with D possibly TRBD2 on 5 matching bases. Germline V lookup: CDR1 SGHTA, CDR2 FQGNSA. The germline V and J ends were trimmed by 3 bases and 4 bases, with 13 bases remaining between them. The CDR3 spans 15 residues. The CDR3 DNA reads TGTGCCAGCAGCTTTGAGGGTTTCCCTTACAATGAGCAGTTCTTC. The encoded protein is CASSFEGFPYNEQFF.

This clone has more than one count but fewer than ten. CDR3 bases: TGTGCCAGCAGCCTGGGGGACAGGGGACCAAGGGAGCAGTACTTC. Its protein is CASSLGDRGPREQYF. The chain has TRBV7-9 and TRBJ2-7; 10 bases line up with TRBD1. The CDR3 runs 15 residues. Germline V CDR1 and CDR2: SEHNR, FQNEAQ (reference sequence). The V gene end was trimmed by 5 bases and the J gene end by 7 bases; junction bases not matched to a gene: 11.

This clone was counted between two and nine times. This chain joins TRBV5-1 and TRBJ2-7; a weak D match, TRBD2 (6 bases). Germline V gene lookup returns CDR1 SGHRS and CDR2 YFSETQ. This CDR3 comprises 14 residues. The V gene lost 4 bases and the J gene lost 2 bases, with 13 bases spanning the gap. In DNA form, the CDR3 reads TGCGCCAGCAGCACCGCGGGACTGGCCTACGAGCAGTACTTC. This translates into CASSTAGLAYEQYF. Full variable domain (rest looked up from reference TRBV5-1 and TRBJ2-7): KAGVTQTPRYLIKTRGQQVTLSCSPISGHRSVSWYQQTPGQGLQFLFEYFSETQRNKGNFPGRFSGRQFSNSRSEMNVSTLELGDSALYLCASSTAGLAYEQYFGPGTRLTVT.

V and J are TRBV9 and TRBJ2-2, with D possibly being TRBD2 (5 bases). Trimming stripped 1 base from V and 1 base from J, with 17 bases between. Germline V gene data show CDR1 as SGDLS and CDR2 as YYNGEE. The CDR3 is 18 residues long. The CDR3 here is CASSVNTLAGGNTGELFF. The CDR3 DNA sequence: TGTGCCAGCAGCGTAAATACCCTGGCGGGCGGGAACACCGGGGAGCTGTTTTTT.

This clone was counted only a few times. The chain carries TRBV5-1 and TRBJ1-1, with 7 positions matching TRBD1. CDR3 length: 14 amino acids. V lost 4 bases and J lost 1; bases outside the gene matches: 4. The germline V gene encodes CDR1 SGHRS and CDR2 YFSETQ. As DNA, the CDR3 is TGCGCCAGCAGCCAACGGACAGGGAACACTGAAGCTTTCTTT. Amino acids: CASSQRTGNTEAFF. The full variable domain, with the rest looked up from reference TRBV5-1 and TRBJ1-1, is KAGVTQTPRYLIKTRGQQVTLSCSPISGHRSVSWYQQTPGQGLQFLFEYFSETQRNKGNFPGRFSGRQFSNSRSEMNVSTLELGDSALYLCASSQRTGNTEAFFGQGTRLTVV.

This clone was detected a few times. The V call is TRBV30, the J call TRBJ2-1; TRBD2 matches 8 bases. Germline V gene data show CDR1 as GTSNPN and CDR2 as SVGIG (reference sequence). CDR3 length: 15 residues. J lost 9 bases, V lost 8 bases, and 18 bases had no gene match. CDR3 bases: TGTGCCCAACTGGGTCGGGGGGGCCGGGTCGGTGAGCAGTTCTTC. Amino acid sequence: CAQLGRGGRVGEQFF.

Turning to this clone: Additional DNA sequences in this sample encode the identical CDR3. In DNA form, the CDR3 reads TGTGCCTGGAGTGAAGCTTACGAGCAGTACTTC. Residues: CAWSEAYEQYF. V and J are TRBV30 and TRBJ2-7, with D unresolved. CDR1 and CDR2 (germline): GTSNPN, SVGIG (reference sequence). The CDR3 length is 11 residues. V lost 1 base and J lost 4, with 5 bases in between.

The CDR3 region has the DNA TGTGCCTATAATTTCCAGGGGAACAATCAGCCCCAGCATTTT. Translating it yields CAYNFQGNNQPQHF. V usage is TRBV30 and J usage is TRBJ1-5; the D gene is possibly TRBD1 (6 bases). CDR3 length equals 14 residues. The V end lost 7 bases, the J end lost 3 bases, and 16 bases lay between the germline ends. Germline V CDR1 and CDR2: GTSNPN, SVGIG (reference sequence).

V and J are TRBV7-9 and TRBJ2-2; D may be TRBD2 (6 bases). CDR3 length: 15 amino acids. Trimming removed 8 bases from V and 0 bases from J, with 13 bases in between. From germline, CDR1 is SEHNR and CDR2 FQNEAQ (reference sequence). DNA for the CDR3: TGTGCCAGCCCGAGGGTAGCGGCGAACACCGGGGAGCTGTTTTTT. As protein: CASPRVAANTGELFF. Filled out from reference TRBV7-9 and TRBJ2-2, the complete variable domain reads DTGVSQNPRHKITKRGQNVTFRCDPISEHNRLYWYRQTLGQGPEFLTYFQNEAQLEKSRLLSDRFSAERPKGSFSTLEIQRTEQGDSAMYLCASPRVAANTGELFFGEGSRLTVL.

The CDR3 region is CAWSSGLGNSPLHF. DNA of the CDR3: TGTGCCTGGAGTTCAGGGCTCGGTAATTCACCCCTCCACTTT. The chain couples TRBV30 to TRBJ1-6, with a tentative D call TRBD1 (5 bases). This CDR3 contains 14 residues. The V end lost 2 bases, the J end lost 6 bases, and 11 bases lay between the germline ends. Germline V gene data show CDR1 as GTSNPN and CDR2 as SVGIG (reference sequence). The full variable domain, completed using reference TRBV30 and TRBJ1-6, is SQTIHQWPATLVQPVGSPLSLECTVEGTSNPNLYWYRQAAGRGLQLLFYSVGIGQISSEVPQNLSASRPQDRQFILSSKKLLLSDSGFYLCAWSSGLGNSPLHFGNGTRLTVT.

The CDR3 DNA follows: TGTGCCAGCAGCAAAGGCCGTCCAGTAGGGACAGAGTTCTACGAGCAGTACTTC. As protein: CASSKGRPVGTEFYEQYF. The chain employs TRBV21-1 and TRBJ2-7; the table's D call of TRBD1 was not tested on the DNA. TRBV21-1 corresponds to a pseudogene. The CDR3 length is 18 residues.

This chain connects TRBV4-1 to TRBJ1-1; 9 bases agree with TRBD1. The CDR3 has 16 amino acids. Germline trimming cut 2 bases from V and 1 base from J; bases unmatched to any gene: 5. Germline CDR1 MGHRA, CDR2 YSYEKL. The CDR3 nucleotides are TGCGCCAGCAGCCAACCTTTACAGGGGGCGAACACTGAAGCTTTCTTT. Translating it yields CASSQPLQGANTEAFF.

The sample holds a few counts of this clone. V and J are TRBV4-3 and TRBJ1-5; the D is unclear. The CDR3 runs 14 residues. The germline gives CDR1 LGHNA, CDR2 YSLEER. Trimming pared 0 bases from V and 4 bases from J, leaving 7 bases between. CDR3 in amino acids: CASSQDLANQPQHF. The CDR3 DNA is TGCGCCAGCAGCCAAGATCTGGCAAATCAGCCCCAGCATTTT.

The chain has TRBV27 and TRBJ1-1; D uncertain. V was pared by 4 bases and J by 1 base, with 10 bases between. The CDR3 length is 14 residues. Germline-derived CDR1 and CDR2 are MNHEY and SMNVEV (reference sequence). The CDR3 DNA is TGTGCCAGCAGTTCACTTTCGAAGAACACTGAAGCTTTCTTT. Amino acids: CASSSLSKNTEAFF.

This CDR3 reads CASSPPGTGSYEQYF. The CDR3, as DNA: TGTGCCAGCAGCCCACCAGGCACTGGATCCTACGAGCAGTACTTC. V and J are TRBV5-4 and TRBJ2-7; no firm D call. Per germline, CDR1 SGHNT and CDR2 YYREEE (reference sequence). The CDR3 has 15 amino acids. The V end lost 4 bases, the J end lost 1 base, and 15 bases lay between the germline ends.

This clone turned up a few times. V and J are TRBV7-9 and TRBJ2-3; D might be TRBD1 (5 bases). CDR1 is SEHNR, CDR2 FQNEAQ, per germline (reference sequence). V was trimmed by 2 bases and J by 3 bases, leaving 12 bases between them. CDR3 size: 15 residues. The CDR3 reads CASSLRGLGTDTQYF. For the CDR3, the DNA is TGTGCCAGCAGCTTAAGGGGTCTGGGGACAGATACGCAGTATTTT.

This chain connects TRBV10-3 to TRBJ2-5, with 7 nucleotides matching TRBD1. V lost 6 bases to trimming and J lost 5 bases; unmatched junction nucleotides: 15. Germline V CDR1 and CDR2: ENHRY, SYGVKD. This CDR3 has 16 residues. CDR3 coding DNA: TGTGCCATCAGACCTAGATGGGCAGGGGGTTTGGAGACCCAGTACTTC. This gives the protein CAIRPRWAGGLETQYF.

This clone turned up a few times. The CDR3, as DNA: TGTGCCAGCAGTTTTGTTTACCGGGGGAATCAGCCCCAGCATTTT. Its translation: CASSFVYRGNQPQHF. The V gene is TRBV27, the J gene TRBJ1-5; perhaps TRBD1 as D (5 bases). V dropped 3 bases and J dropped 4 bases, with 13 bases sitting between them. There are 15 residues in the CDR3. Germline V CDR1 and CDR2: MNHEY, SMNVEV (reference sequence).

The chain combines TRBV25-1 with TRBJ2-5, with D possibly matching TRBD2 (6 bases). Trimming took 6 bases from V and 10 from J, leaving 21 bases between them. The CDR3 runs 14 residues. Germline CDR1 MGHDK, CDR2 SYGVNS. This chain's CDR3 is CASSQSRASGDQYF. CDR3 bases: TGTGCCAGCAGCCAGTCCCGGGCCTCGGGGGACCAGTACTTC.

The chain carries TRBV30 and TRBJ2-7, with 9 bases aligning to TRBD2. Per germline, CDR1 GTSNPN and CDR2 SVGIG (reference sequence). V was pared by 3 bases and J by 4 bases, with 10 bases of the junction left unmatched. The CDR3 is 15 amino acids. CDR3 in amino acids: CAWSRRASGEYEQYF. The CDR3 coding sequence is TGTGCCTGGAGCCGTCGGGCTAGCGGGGAGTACGAGCAGTACTTC. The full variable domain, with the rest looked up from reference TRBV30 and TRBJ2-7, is SQTIHQWPATLVQPVGSPLSLECTVEGTSNPNLYWYRQAAGRGLQLLFYSVGIGQISSEVPQNLSASRPQDRQFILSSKKLLLSDSGFYLCAWSRRASGEYEQYFGPGTRLTVT.

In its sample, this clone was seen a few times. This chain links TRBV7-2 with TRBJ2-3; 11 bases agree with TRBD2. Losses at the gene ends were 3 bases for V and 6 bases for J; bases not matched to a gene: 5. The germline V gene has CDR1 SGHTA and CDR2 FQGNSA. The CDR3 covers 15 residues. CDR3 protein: CASSFSGGAFDTQYF. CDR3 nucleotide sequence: TGTGCCAGCAGCTTTAGCGGGGGGGCATTTGATACGCAGTATTTT.

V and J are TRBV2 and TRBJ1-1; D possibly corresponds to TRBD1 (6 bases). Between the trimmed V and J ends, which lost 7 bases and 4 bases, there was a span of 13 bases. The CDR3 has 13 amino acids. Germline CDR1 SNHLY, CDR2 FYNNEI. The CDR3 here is CASKSTGPTEAFF. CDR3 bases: TGTGCCAGCAAGTCCACAGGGCCCACTGAAGCTTTCTTT.

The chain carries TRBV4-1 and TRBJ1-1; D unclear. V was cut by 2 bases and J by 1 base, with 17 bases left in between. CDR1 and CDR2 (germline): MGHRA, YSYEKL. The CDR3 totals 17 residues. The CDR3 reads CASSQIVILTGNTEAFF. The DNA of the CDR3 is TGCGCCAGCAGCCAAATCGTCATTCTAACTGGGAACACTGAAGCTTTCTTT.

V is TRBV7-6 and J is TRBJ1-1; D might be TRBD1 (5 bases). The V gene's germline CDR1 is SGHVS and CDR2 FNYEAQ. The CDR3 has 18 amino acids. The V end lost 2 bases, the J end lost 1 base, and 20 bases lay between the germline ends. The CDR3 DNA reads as TGTGCCAGCAGCTTAATTAATCTCGTGGGGGGAAGGAACACTGAAGCTTTCTTT. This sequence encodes CASSLINLVGGRNTEAFF.

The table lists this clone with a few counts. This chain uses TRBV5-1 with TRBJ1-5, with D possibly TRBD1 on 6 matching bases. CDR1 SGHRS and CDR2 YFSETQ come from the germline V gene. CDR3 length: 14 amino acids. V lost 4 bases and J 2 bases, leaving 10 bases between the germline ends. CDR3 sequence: CASSARGGNQPQHF. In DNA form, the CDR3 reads TGCGCCAGCAGCGCCAGGGGTGGCAATCAGCCCCAGCATTTT. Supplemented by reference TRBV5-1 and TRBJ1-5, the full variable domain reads KAGVTQTPRYLIKTRGQQVTLSCSPISGHRSVSWYQQTPGQGLQFLFEYFSETQRNKGNFPGRFSGRQFSNSRSEMNVSTLELGDSALYLCASSARGGNQPQHFGDGTRLSIL.